This TCR beta chain was sequenced in a study of human T cells and chemical hapten exposure. Broader study findings: After DPC sensitization, TCRs above 1 in 1000 frequency showed no change.

The V gene lost 0 bases and the J gene lost 6 bases, with 15 bases spanning the gap. CDR1 is MGHRA, CDR2 YSYEKL, per germline. This CDR3 spans 16 amino acids. This clonotype was seen repeatedly, ten times or more. Its target is unknown. TCRdb re-called the RACE reads with MiXCR, one entry per CDR3 protein. Found here are under 45,000 distinct CDR3 sequences, roughly 5.4% of them singletons; the top ten hold more than 10%. The time point denotes: healthy volunteer bleed at 6 weeks. The authors' total RNA extraction used unfractionated whole blood. This clonotype was sampled from a human donor in good health. Some clones in this sample may be carry-over from other donors' samples. The chain employs TRBV4-1 and TRBJ1-5, with no clear D. What was sequenced was whole blood. CDR3 coding DNA: TGCGCCAGCAGCCAAGATTTTTTGGGTGTAGGTCAGCCCCAGCATTTT. This translates into CASSQDFLGVGQPQHF.